Presented here are 7 T cell receptor beta chains from one specimen sequenced in a study of blood T cell repertoires in COVID-19. The method was immunoSEQ multiplex PCR; TCRdb's version includes in-frame clones alone and lacks a portion of them. The sample lists about 350,000 clones, roughly 90% seen once, with approximately 1% in the top ten. The sample consisted of PBMCs or T cells enriched from blood (not recorded which). These receptors all come from a woman younger than 45 who had been exposed to COVID-19.

DNA of the CDR3: TGTGCCAGTAGTGCGCAGGGGGCATCTGGGGCCAACGTCCTGACTTTC. This sequence encodes CASSAQGASGANVLTF. The chain joins TRBV19 to TRBJ2-6; TRBD1 matches 8 bases. The germline gives CDR1 LNHDA, CDR2 SQIVND (reference sequence). This CDR3 contains 16 residues. Trimming at V came to 5 bases and at J to 1 base, leaving 4 bases not matched to a gene.

The chain combines TRBV14 with TRBJ2-7, with 9 bases that match TRBD1. Looked up from germline, CDR1 is SGHDN and CDR2 is FVKESK. The ends lost 1 base at V and 9 bases at J; junction bases unmatched: 7. There are 14 residues in the CDR3. The CDR3 reads CASSQVQGAGRQYF. The CDR3 DNA sequence: TGTGCCAGCAGCCAAGTACAGGGGGCAGGTCGGCAGTACTTC.

The V and J genes are TRBV5-1 and TRBJ1-1, with D maybe TRBD1 (5 bases). The CDR3 runs to 13 residues. V was cut by 6 bases and J by 1 base, with 10 bases left in between. Per the germline V gene, CDR1 is SGHRS and CDR2 is YFSETQ. CDR3 DNA: TGCGCCAGCACGGCGGACACGAACACTGAAGCTTTCTTT. It codes for CASTADTNTEAFF.

The chain carries TRBV11-2 and TRBJ1-5; 7 nucleotides align to TRBD1. CDR1 and CDR2 from the germline V gene are SGHAT and FQNNGV. The CDR3 sequence is 14 residues long. The J segment lost 3 bases and the V segment lost 3 bases, leaving 2 bases of the junction unmatched. As DNA, the CDR3 is TGTGCCAGCAGCTTGACAGGGAACAATCAGCCCCAGCATTTT. It yields the protein CASSLTGNNQPQHF.

The rearrangement links TRBV29-1 to TRBJ2-7; D possibly corresponds to TRBD2 (6 bases). V was pared by 3 bases and J by 2 bases, with 11 bases between. CDR3 length: 13 residues. Germline CDR1 is SQVTM and CDR2 is ANQGSEA. CDR3 protein: CSVEGGPPYEQYF. The DNA for the CDR3 is TGCAGCGTTGAGGGAGGCCCACCCTACGAGCAGTACTTC.

J is TRBJ2-1 and V is TRBV2; 8 bases fit TRBD1. The CDR3 spans 14 residues. V lost 3 bases to trimming and J lost 2 bases; unmatched junction nucleotides: 0. Per the germline V gene, CDR1 is SNHLY and CDR2 is FYNNEI. CDR3 amino acids: CASSEDRAYNEQFF. In nucleotides, the CDR3 is TGTGCCAGCAGTGAGGACAGGGCCTACAATGAGCAGTTCTTC.

The genes are TRBV13 and TRBJ1-5; no clear D. This CDR3 comprises 14 residues. Germline V gene sequence: CDR1 PRHDT, CDR2 FYEKMQ (reference sequence). The V and J ends lost 5 bases and 10 bases respectively, with 18 bases between them. CDR3 sequence (DNA): TGTGCCAGCAGCCCCTCCGGGAGACGTGGCCCCCAGCATTTT. This translates into CASSPSGRRGPQHF.